This entry lists 31 T cell receptor beta chains sequenced from one sample in a study of vaccination and CD4 T cells after COVID-19. Sequenced with the Oncomine TCR Beta short-read assay was DNA taken from cultured CD4+ T cells. From the PCR reads, TCRdb called clonotypes with MiXCR, one entry per CDR3 protein. The data contain 10,000 to 12,000 distinct CDR3 sequences, about four fifths of them seen just once; the ten biggest clones take up approximately 9%. The antigens these receptors bind are not known. The treatment: roughly 10-day PBMC culture with coronavirus spike peptide pools or control peptides (ViraFEST assay). Sequenced: CD4+ T cells from blood, cultured in vitro. These receptors all come from a human donor who had recovered from COVID-19.

The rearrangement uses TRBV7-2 and TRBJ2-5, with D unclear. The germline V and J ends were trimmed by 0 bases and 1 base, with 6 bases remaining between them. Germline values: CDR1 SGHTA, CDR2 FQGNSA. CDR3 length: 14 amino acids. In DNA, the CDR3 is TGTGCCAGCAGCTTAGCGTACAGCCAAGAGACCCAGTACTTC. Protein sequence: CASSLAYSQETQYF.

This clonotype was counted only a few times. In DNA form, the CDR3 reads TGTGCCAGCAGCTTACGGACAGGGGAGACCCAGTACTTC. Translation: CASSLRTGETQYF. The gene calls are TRBV7-2 and TRBJ2-5; 8 positions match TRBD1. J was trimmed by 5 bases and V by 2 bases; bases with no gene match: 1. This CDR3 is built from 13 residues. Per germline, CDR1 SGHTA and CDR2 FQGNSA.

The V call is TRBV15, the J call TRBJ2-3; TRBD2 agrees at 8 bases. This CDR3 comprises 16 residues. CDR1 LNHNV and CDR2 YYDKDF come from the germline V gene (reference sequence). J lost 10 bases, V lost 0 bases, and 12 bases had no gene match. CDR3 region: CATSRDRREARRAQYF. CDR3 nucleotides: TGTGCCACCAGCAGAGATCGGCGGGAGGCCCGTCGGGCGCAGTATTTT. Variable domain in full (rest from reference TRBV15 and TRBJ2-3): DAMVIQNPRYQVTQFGKPVTLSCSQTLNHNVMYWYQQKSSQAPKLLFHYYDKDFNNEADTPDNFQSRRPNTSFCFLDIRSPGLGDTAMYLCATSRDRREARRAQYFGPGTRLTVL.

This clonotype was seen a handful of times. The chain combines TRBV7-2 with TRBJ1-1, with D possibly matching TRBD1 (6 bases). In germline, CDR1 is SGHTA, CDR2 FQGNSA. V was cut by 4 bases and J by 11 bases, with 26 bases left in between. The length of the CDR3 is 16 residues. CDR3 loop: CASSSLPRPQGFEAFF. CDR3 sequence (DNA): TGTGCCAGCAGCTCCCTTCCCCGCCCACAGGGATTTGAGGCTTTCTTT.

CDR3 protein: CAIREQGGTEAFF. As DNA, the CDR3 is TGTGCCATCAGGGAACAGGGTGGCACTGAAGCTTTCTTT. The V call is TRBV10-3, the J call TRBJ1-1, with D possibly being TRBD1 (6 bases). Trimming removed 6 bases at V and 4 bases at J, with 12 bases between. CDR1 is ENHRY, CDR2 SYGVKD, per germline. This CDR3 has 13 residues.

V and J are TRBV7-2 and TRBJ2-3; D uncertain. CDR1 is SGHTA and CDR2 is FQGNSA in the germline V gene. The CDR3 runs 10 residues. V lost 8 bases to trimming and J lost 6 bases, with 6 bases between them. CDR3 sequence reads: CASGRDTQYF. The CDR3 DNA reads TGTGCCAGCGGCCGTGATACGCAGTATTTT.

This clonotype was counted once. The CDR3 loop is CSARDVGAGPGQPQHF. The CDR3 bases are TGCAGTGCTAGAGATGTTGGAGCAGGGCCAGGTCAGCCCCAGCATTTT. The gene calls are TRBV20-1 and TRBJ1-5; D is perhaps TRBD1 (5 bases). Germline lookup yields CDR1 DFQATT and CDR2 SNEGSKA (reference sequence). CDR3 size: 16 residues. Trimming left V 0 bases short and J 6 bases short, with 18 bases between.

The chain couples TRBV20-1 to TRBJ1-5; D perhaps matches TRBD1 (6 bases). V shed 7 bases and J shed 0 bases, with 10 bases lying between them. The CDR3 contains 13 residues. From germline, CDR1 is DFQATT and CDR2 SNEGSKA (reference sequence). The CDR3 DNA reads TGCAGTGGTGGGGACATTAGCAATCAGCCCCAGCATTTT. Protein product: CSGGDISNQPQHF.

V usage is TRBV7-6 and J usage is TRBJ2-7, with 7 bases fitting TRBD1. The germline gives CDR1 SGHVS, CDR2 FNYEAQ. This CDR3 has 13 amino acids. V lost 4 bases and J lost 6; bases outside the gene matches: 6. CDR3 DNA sequence: TGTGCCAGCAGCTACCAGACAGGGTTCGAGCAGTACTTC. It specifies CASSYQTGFEQYF.

This clonotype has only a few counts. This chain joins TRBV30 and TRBJ2-5; D is tentatively TRBD1 or TRBD2 (5 bases each). Trimming removed 1 base at V and 1 base at J, with 7 bases between. The CDR3 length is 13 residues. From germline, CDR1 is GTSNPN and CDR2 SVGIG (reference sequence). The CDR3 DNA reads as TGTGCCTGGAGTGGAGGGGCCCAAGAGACCCAGTACTTC. It encodes CAWSGGAQETQYF.

The J gene is TRBJ1-5, the V gene TRBV20-1; no reliable D call. From germline, CDR1 is DFQATT and CDR2 SNEGSKA (reference sequence). The CDR3 contains 15 residues. Trimming stripped 0 bases from V and 3 bases from J, with 12 bases between. CDR3 in amino acids: CSARDQQRPNQPQHF. The CDR3 DNA follows: TGCAGTGCTAGAGATCAACAGAGGCCCAATCAGCCCCAGCATTTT.

This chain links TRBV5-1 with TRBJ2-5; TRBD2 might be the D (5 bases). Trimming pared 5 bases from V and 1 base from J, leaving 15 bases between. This CDR3 is 15 amino acids long. Germline V CDR1 and CDR2: SGHRS, YFSETQ. CDR3 protein: CASSGPGLAQETQYF. CDR3 in DNA: TGCGCCAGCAGTGGACCCGGACTTGCCCAAGAGACCCAGTACTTC.

The chain combines TRBV7-9 with TRBJ1-2; possibly TRBD1 for D (6 bases). Per the germline V gene, CDR1 is SEHNR and CDR2 is FQNEAQ (reference sequence). Trimming removed 5 bases at V and 8 bases at J, with 9 bases between. The CDR3 runs to 11 residues. For the CDR3, the DNA is TGTGCCAGCAGCCCAGGGGTGGGCTACACCTTC. It specifies CASSPGVGYTF.

CDR3 region: CASSFRDSPTGELFF. CDR3 DNA sequence: TGTGCCAGCAGTTTCCGGGACAGCCCTACCGGGGAGCTGTTTTTT. This rearrangement joins TRBV6-2 or TRBV6-3 to TRBJ2-2; TRBD1 agrees at 7 bases. Losses at the gene ends were 4 bases for V and 5 bases for J; bases not matched to a gene: 7. This CDR3 contains 15 residues. Germline V CDR1 and CDR2: MNHEY, SVGEGT.

This clonotype occurred once. This chain joins TRBV11-2 and TRBJ1-1; possible D gene TRBD1, 5 bases. Between the trimmed V and J ends, which lost 0 bases and 8 bases, there was a span of 10 bases. Germline lookup yields CDR1 SGHAT and CDR2 FQNNGV. This CDR3 comprises 13 residues. CDR3 residues: CASSLDRGPEAFF. As DNA, the CDR3 is TGTGCCAGCAGCTTAGACCGGGGACCGGAAGCTTTCTTT.

This clonotype showed up just a few times. The rearrangement links TRBV20-1 to TRBJ1-2, with D maybe TRBD1 (5 bases). From germline, CDR1 is DFQATT and CDR2 SNEGSKA (reference sequence). The CDR3 sequence is 15 residues long. The germline V and J ends were trimmed by 4 bases and 7 bases, with 22 bases remaining between them. The CDR3 loop reads CSAMGPPSQSGGYTF. As DNA, the CDR3 is TGCAGTGCTATGGGACCCCCTTCCCAGTCGGGTGGCTACACCTTC.

The chain employs TRBV11-2 and TRBJ2-1; tentatively, D is TRBD2 (5 bases). CDR3 size: 16 residues. Germline V CDR1 and CDR2: SGHAT, FQNNGV. V was pared by 5 bases and J by 0 bases, with 14 bases between. CDR3 region: CASSKSTGSSYNEQFF. CDR3 bases: TGTGCCAGCAGCAAATCGACGGGGAGCTCCTACAATGAGCAGTTCTTC.

This clonotype turned up a few times. This chain links TRBV2 with TRBJ2-1; 8 bases agree with TRBD2. Germline assignment: CDR1 SNHLY and CDR2 FYNNEI. The CDR3 runs 15 residues. Germline trimming cut 7 bases from V and 2 bases from J; bases unmatched to any gene: 7. The CDR3 reads CASKMDGRAYNEQFF. The CDR3 DNA follows: TGTGCCAGCAAAATGGACGGGAGGGCCTACAATGAGCAGTTCTTC. Drawing the rest from reference TRBV2 and TRBJ2-1, the complete variable domain is EPEVTQTPSHQVTQMGQEVILRCVPISNHLYFYWYRQILGQKVEFLVSFYNNEISEKSEIFDDQFSVERPDGSNFTLKIRSTKLEDSAMYFCASKMDGRAYNEQFFGPGTRLTVL.

The V and J genes are TRBV28 and TRBJ2-7; perhaps TRBD1 as D (7 bases). Germline V lookup: CDR1 MDHEN, CDR2 SYDVKM. The CDR3 consists of 13 residues. Deletions cut 9 bases from V and 5 bases from J, with 17 bases between. CDR3 sequence (DNA): TGTGCCAGTCGACCAGGGGGAGGCCACGAGCAGTACTTC. The encoded protein is CASRPGGGHEQYF.

The chain has TRBV7-2 and TRBJ2-5, with D tentatively TRBD2 (6 bases). Germline CDR1 and CDR2: SGHTA and FQGNSA. The CDR3 is 17 amino acids. V dropped 1 base and J dropped 4 bases, with 19 bases sitting between them. Here the CDR3 reads CASSLVPANAGLETQYF. The CDR3 DNA is TGTGCCAGCAGCTTAGTGCCCGCGAATGCGGGATTAGAGACCCAGTACTTC.

The table lists this clonotype with a few counts. J is TRBJ2-7 and V is TRBV6-5; TRBD2 is a possible D gene (5 bases). V was cut by 2 bases and J by 6 bases, with 14 bases left in between. The CDR3 sequence is 14 residues long. Per the germline V gene, CDR1 is MNHEY and CDR2 is SVGAGI. Here the CDR3 DNA reads TGTGCCAGCAGTTACACGGGGTCAGCCCGCGAGCAGTACTTC. This encodes CASSYTGSAREQYF.

The rearrangement uses TRBV19 and TRBJ1-6, with D perhaps matching TRBD1 (5 bases). This CDR3 region has 14 residues. Germline CDR1 and CDR2: LNHDA and SQIVND (reference sequence). V was trimmed by 8 bases and J by 7 bases, leaving 15 bases between them. DNA for the CDR3: TGTGCCAGTCACCCGGACACCTCAAATTCACCCCTCCACTTT. Protein: CASHPDTSNSPLHF.

The rearrangement links TRBV12-3 or TRBV12-4 to TRBJ1-5; D is undetermined. V was cut by 6 bases and J by 3 bases, with 6 bases left in between. This CDR3 is 12 amino acids long. CDR3: CASSPTNQPQHF. CDR3 sequence (DNA): TGTGCCAGCAGCCCGACCAATCAGCCCCAGCATTTT.

This clonotype counts as large (0.1 to 1%). V usage is TRBV11-3 and J usage is TRBJ2-5; D call uncertain. Trimming cost V 3 bases and J 0 bases, with 5 bases left between them. The germline V gene has CDR1 SGHNT and CDR2 YENEEA. The CDR3 runs 13 residues. CDR3 sequence reads: CASSFGNQETQYF. In nucleotides, the CDR3 is TGTGCCAGCAGCTTTGGCAACCAAGAGACCCAGTACTTC.

The gene calls are TRBV7-2 and TRBJ2-7; D could derive from TRBD1 or TRBD2 (5 bases each). The V gene's germline CDR1 is SGHTA and CDR2 FQGNSA. The CDR3 is 13 amino acids. V lost 5 bases to trimming and J lost 6 bases, with 14 bases between them. DNA of the CDR3: TGTGCCAGCAGCACGGGACCGACTTCCGAGCAGTACTTC. Protein sequence: CASSTGPTSEQYF.

This rearrangement joins TRBV21-1 to TRBJ1-2. TRBV21-1 is classified as a pseudogene. There are 12 residues in the CDR3. The CDR3 DNA reads TGTGCCAGCAGCTTAGAGGGAAATGGCTACACCTTC. Translation: CASSLEGNGYTF.

The chain carries TRBV19 and TRBJ1-1; D is perhaps TRBD1 (5 bases). Germline CDR1 LNHDA, CDR2 SQIVND (reference sequence). Trimming removed 0 bases at V and 10 bases at J, with 15 bases between. The CDR3 totals 14 residues. The CDR3 protein is CASSIDGTPPRAFF. DNA for the CDR3: TGTGCCAGTAGTATAGACGGGACTCCACCCCGAGCTTTCTTT.

The chain employs TRBV7-2 and TRBJ2-1; D remains ambiguous. The CDR3 is made up of 13 amino acids. Germline V CDR1 and CDR2: SGHTA, FQGNSA. Trimming took off 7 bases at V and 4 bases at J, with 11 bases between the two ends. The chain's CDR3 is CASTRRSYNEQFF. CDR3 coding DNA: TGTGCCAGCACCCGGCGGTCATACAATGAGCAGTTCTTC.

This clonotype came up a few times. The CDR3 spells CSARDHHSGELFF. The CDR3 nucleotides read TGCAGTGCTAGAGATCACCATTCCGGGGAGCTGTTTTTT. The rearrangement joins TRBV20-1 to TRBJ2-2; no definite D call. Per the germline V gene, CDR1 is DFQATT and CDR2 is SNEGSKA (reference sequence). V lost 0 bases, J lost 6 bases, and 8 bases lay in between. This CDR3 is 13 amino acids long.

This clonotype has a single count. J is TRBJ2-5 and V is TRBV11-2, with D tentatively TRBD1 (5 bases). CDR1 SGHAT and CDR2 FQNNGV come from the germline V gene. This CDR3 spans 12 amino acids. V was shortened by 8 bases and J by 1 base, with 8 bases between the two germline ends. The CDR3 reads CASGATQETQYF. CDR3 DNA: TGTGCCAGCGGGGCCACCCAAGAGACCCAGTACTTC.

The chain uses TRBV20-1 and TRBJ2-2; 7 bases are a match to TRBD2. CDR1 is DFQATT, CDR2 SNEGSKA, per germline (reference sequence). V lost 4 bases and J lost 2; bases outside the gene matches: 7. This CDR3 has 15 residues. Here the CDR3 DNA reads TGCAGTGCTATCCATGGCGGGAGAAACACCGGGGAGCTGTTTTTT. It codes for CSAIHGGRNTGELFF.